Detailed here is one T cell receptor (beta chain). The antigen remains undetermined. This sample is drawn from a study of T cells in localized non-small cell lung cancer. Data came from immunoSEQ multiplex PCR; TCRdb stores just in-frame clones and leaves some out. The sample consists of some 25,000 clones, approximately 86% of them appearing once. Study-wide results and caveats: Higher T cell density in the blood was associated with longer overall survival, whereas higher adjacent-lung clonality associated with shorter survival. Median approximately 61 top-100 tumor clones were shared with paired adjacent lung. Uninvolved nearby lung showed the greatest T cell clonality, exceeding that found in tumor.

The origin of this receptor is a female donor older than 55 with stage I lung adenocarcinoma. The input for sequencing was peripheral blood, taken before any cancer treatment.

The CDR3 here is CAWSPSANYGYTF. CDR3 nucleotides: TGTGCCTGGAGTCCCAGCGCTAACTATGGCTACACCTTC. This chain joins TRBV30 and TRBJ1-2; D unresolved. The CDR3 is made up of 13 amino acids. Looked up from germline, CDR1 is GTSNPN and CDR2 is SVGIG (reference sequence). Trimming stripped 2 bases from V and 0 bases from J, with 7 bases between.